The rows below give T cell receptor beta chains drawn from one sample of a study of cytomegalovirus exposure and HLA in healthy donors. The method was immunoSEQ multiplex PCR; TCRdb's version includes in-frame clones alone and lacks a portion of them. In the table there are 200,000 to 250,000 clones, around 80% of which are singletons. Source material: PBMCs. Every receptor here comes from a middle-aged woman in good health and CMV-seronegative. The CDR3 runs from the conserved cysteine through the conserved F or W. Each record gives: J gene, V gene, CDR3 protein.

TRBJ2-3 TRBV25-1 CASSDLIAGGEGDTQYF
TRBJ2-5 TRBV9 CASSPRPQETQYF
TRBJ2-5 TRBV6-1 CASSGLGAPRGETQYF
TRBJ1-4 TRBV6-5 CASSYWTGTGEKLFF
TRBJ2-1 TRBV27 CATSTSRQGEQFF
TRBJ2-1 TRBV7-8 CASSLALTGFVNEQFF
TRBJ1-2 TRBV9 CASSQTGSYGYTF
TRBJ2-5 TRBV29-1 CSAATGVGETQYF
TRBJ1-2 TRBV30 CAWSGGGRGYGYPF
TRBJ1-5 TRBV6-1 CASSLGTANQPQHF
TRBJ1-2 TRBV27 CASSFRDTTGYTF
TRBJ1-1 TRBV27 CASSSDRAPWKAFF
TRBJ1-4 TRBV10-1 CASSDGQNNEKLFF
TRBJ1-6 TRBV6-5 CASRLTGTANSPLHF
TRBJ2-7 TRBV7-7 CASSSGQGSYEQYF
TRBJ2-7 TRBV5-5 CASSLSREQYF
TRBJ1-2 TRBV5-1 CASSFTGTGASEGYTF
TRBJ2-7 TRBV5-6 CASSLRGGFSYEQYF
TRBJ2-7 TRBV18 CASSPQPQNYEQYF
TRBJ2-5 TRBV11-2 CASSPGQQETQYF
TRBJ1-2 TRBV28 CASSFGEAYGYTF
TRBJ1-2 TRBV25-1 CASSAPGGGYYGYTF
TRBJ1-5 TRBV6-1 CASSERMRGARQPQHF
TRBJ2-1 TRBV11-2 CASSSGQGAGNEQFF
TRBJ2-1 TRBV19 CASSPQLSGRNYNEQFF
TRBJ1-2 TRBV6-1 CASSSFYGYTF
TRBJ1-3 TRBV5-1 CASGDSGGSGNTIYF
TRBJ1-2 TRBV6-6 CASSTTGDYGYTF
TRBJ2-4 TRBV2 CASSEEGLAKNIQYF
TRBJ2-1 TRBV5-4 CASSLRGGNYNEQFF
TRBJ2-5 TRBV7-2 CASRMRGASPQETQYF
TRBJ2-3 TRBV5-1 CASSLVPLRQGTDTQYF
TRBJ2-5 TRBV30 CAWDIGSETQYF
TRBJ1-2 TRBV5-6 CASSLYDRGYTF
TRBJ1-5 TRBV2 CASRPDRGNEPQHF